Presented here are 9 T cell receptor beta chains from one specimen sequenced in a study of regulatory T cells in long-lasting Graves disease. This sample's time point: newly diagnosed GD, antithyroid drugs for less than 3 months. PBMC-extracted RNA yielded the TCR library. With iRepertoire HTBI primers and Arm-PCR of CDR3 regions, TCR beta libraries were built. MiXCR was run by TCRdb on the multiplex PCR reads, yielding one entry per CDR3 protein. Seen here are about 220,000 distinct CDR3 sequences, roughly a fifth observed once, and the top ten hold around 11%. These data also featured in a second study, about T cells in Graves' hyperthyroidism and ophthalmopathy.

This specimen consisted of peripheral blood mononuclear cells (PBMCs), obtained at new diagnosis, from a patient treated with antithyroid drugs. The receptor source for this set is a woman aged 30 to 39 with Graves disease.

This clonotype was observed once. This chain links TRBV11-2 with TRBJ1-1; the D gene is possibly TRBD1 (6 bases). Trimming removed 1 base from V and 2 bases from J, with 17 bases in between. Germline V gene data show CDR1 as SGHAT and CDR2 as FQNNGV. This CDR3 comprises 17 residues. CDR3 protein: CASSLAGAGAGNTEAFF. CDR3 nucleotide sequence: TGTGCCAGCAGCTTAGCGGGGGCAGGCGCGGGCAACACTGAAGCTTTCTTT.

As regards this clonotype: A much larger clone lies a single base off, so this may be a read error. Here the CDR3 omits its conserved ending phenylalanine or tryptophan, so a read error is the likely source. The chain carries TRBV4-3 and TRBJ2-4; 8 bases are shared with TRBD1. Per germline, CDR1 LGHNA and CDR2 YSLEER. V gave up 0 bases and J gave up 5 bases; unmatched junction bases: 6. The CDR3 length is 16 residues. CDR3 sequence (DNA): TGCGCCAGCAGCCAAGACGTTCAGGGGGCGCAAAACATTCAGTACCTC. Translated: CASSQDVQGAQNIQYL.

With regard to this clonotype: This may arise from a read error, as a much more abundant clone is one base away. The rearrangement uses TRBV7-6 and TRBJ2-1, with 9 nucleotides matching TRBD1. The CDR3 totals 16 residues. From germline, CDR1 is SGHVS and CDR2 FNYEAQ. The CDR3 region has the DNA TGTGCCAGCAGCGTTACAAACCCGGGACAGGGTAATGGGCAGTTCTTC. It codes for CASSVTNPGQGNGQFF.

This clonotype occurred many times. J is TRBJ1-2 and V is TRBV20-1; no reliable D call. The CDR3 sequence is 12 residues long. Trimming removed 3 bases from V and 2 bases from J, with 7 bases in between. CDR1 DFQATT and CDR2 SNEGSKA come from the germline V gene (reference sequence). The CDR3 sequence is CSASVRNYGYTF. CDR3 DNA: TGCAGTGCTAGCGTAAGGAACTATGGCTACACCTTC.

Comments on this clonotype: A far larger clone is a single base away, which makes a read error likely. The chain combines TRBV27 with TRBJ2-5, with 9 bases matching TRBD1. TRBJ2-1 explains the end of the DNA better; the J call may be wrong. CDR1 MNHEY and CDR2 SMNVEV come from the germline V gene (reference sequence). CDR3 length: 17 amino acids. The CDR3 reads CASSRRQGGGPHNEQFF. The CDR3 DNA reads TGTGCCAGCAGCCGAAGACAGGGGGGGGGACCTCACAATGAGCAGTTCTTC.

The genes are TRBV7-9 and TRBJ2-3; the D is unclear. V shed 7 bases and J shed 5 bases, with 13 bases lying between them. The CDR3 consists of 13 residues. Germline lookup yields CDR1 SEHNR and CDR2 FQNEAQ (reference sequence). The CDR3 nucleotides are TGTGCCAGCAAGAATTCTGCTGGAGATACGCAGTATTTT. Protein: CASKNSAGDTQYF. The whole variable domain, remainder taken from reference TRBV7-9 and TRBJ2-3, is DTGVSQNPRHKITKRGQNVTFRCDPISEHNRLYWYRQTLGQGPEFLTYFQNEAQLEKSRLLSDRFSAERPKGSFSTLEIQRTEQGDSAMYLCASKNSAGDTQYFGPGTRLTVL.

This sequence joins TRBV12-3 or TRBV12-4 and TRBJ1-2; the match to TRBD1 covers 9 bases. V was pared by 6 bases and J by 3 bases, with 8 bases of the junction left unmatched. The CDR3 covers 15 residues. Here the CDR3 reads CASRISGTGYYGYTF. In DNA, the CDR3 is TGTGCCAGCAGGATCTCCGGGACAGGGTACTATGGCTACACCTTC.

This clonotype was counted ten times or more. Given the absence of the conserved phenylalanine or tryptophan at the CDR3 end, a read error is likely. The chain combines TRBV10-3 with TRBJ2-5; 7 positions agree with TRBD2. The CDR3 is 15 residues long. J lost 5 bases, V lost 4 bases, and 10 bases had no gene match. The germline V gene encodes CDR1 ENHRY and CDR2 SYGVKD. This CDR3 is CAISGSPGLFETQYL. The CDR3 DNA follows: TGTGCCATCAGTGGTTCCCCGGGACTATTTGAGACCCAGTACCTC.

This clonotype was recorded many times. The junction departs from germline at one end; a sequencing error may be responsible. The CDR3 DNA reads TGTGCCAGCAGCGTATCTATTAACACCGGGGAACTGTTTTTT. This translates into CASSVSINTGELFF. This chain links TRBV9 with TRBJ2-2; possibly TRBD2 for D (5 bases). From germline, CDR1 is SGDLS and CDR2 YYNGEE. CDR3 length: 14 amino acids.